The clone carrying this T cell receptor beta chain has more than one count but fewer than ten. TCR beta CDR3 region amplification was performed from RNA transcripts. During a first-round RT-PCR of the TCR CDR3, the HTBI primer set was used. Each CDR3 protein gets one entry after TCRdb re-called the multiplex PCR reads with MiXCR. The table records 700,000 or so distinct CDR3 sequences, roughly 15% of them present only once. V trimming: 6 bases; J trimming: 6 bases; junction bases outside the gene matches: 9. Germline-derived CDR1 and CDR2 are SNHLY and FYNNEI. The CDR3 is 14 residues long. The data derive from a study of T cells in Graves' hyperthyroidism and ophthalmopathy.

The sample was blood. This TCR was sampled from a man between 18 and 35 years old with Graves' hyperthyroidism. V is TRBV2 and J is TRBJ1-2; TRBD1 agrees at 8 bases. The CDR3 protein is CASRLAGGADGYTF. In DNA form, the CDR3 reads TGTGCCAGCAGATTGGCAGGGGGCGCTGATGGCTACACCTTC.